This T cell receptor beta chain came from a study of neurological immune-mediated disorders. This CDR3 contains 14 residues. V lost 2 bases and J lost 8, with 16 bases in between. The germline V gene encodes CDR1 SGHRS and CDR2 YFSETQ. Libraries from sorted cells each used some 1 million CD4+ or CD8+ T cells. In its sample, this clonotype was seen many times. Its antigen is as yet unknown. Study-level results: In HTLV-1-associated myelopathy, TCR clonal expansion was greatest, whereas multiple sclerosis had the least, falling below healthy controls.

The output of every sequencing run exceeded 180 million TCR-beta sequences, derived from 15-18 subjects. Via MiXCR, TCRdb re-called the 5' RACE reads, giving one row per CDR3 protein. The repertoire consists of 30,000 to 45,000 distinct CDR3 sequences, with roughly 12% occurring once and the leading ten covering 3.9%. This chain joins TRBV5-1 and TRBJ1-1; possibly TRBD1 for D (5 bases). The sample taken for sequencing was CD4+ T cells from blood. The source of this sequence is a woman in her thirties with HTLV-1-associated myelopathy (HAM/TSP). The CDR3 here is CASSFTTGYEEAFF. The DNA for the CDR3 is TGCGCCAGCAGCTTTACCACAGGATACGAGGAAGCTTTCTTT.